The sequence of this T cell receptor beta chain was determined in a study of OX40 agonist ivuxolimab in advanced cancers. Study-wide results and caveats: No determination was made of the antigen specificity of the expanded peripheral T cells.

Of note for this clone: The antigen is undetermined.

Trimming removed 1 base from V and 5 bases from J; junction bases left unmatched: 11. Looked up from germline, CDR1 is MGHRA and CDR2 is YSYEKL. The CDR3 extends over 17 amino acids. Assay: immunoSEQ multiplex PCR; the TCRdb copy retains only in-frame clones and omits some. The sample has tens of thousands of clones, 90% to 95% seen once. This TCR was sampled from an adult with an advanced solid tumor such as melanoma, head and neck, liver or kidney cancer. V is TRBV4-1 and J is TRBJ2-5, with 9 bases that match TRBD1. The sample was CD4+ or CD8+ T cells sorted from blood, taken in a trial of the OX40 agonist ivuxolimab. The CDR3 here is CASSQGAGTGNEETQYF. CDR3 in DNA: TGCGCCAGCAGCCAAGGGGCCGGGACAGGGAATGAGGAGACCCAGTACTTC.